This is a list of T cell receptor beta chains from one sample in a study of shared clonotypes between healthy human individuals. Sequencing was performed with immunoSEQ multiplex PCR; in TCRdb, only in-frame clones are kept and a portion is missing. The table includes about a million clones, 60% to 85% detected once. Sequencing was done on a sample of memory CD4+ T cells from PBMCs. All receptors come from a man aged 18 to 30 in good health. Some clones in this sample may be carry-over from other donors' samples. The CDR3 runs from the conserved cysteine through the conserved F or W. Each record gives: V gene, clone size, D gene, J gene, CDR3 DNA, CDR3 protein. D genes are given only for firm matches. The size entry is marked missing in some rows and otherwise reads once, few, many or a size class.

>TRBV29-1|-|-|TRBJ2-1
TGCAGCGTTGAAGAAGATCGGCGGTACAATGAGCAGTTCTTC
CSVEEDRRYNEQFF
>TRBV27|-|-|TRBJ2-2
TGTGCCAGCAGGCCGGACACGAACACCGGGGAGCTGTTTTTT
CASRPDTNTGELFF
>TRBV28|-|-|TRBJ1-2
TGTGCCAGCAGTTTATCCGCAGGGGTTGGCTACACCTTC
CASSLSAGVGYTF
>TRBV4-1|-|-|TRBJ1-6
TGCGCCAGCAGCCAAGCATTCCGGCAGACATATAATTCACCCCTCCACTTT
CASSQAFRQTYNSPLHF
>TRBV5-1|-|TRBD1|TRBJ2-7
TGCGCCAGCAGCGGAAGGGACAGCGACCCCTCCGAGCAGTACTTC
CASSGRDSDPSEQYF
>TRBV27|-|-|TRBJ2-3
TGTGCCAGCAGTTTGGGGGTCTGGACAGATACGCAGTATTTT
CASSLGVWTDTQYF
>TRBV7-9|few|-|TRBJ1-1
TGTGCCAGCAGCTTGATAAACACTGAAGCTTTCTTT
CASSLINTEAFF
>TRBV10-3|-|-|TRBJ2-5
TGTGCCATCAGTGTACCCGGACAGCAAGAGACCCAGTACTTC
CAISVPGQQETQYF
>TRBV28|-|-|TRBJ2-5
TGTGCCAGCAGTCCAAACCCAGGGAGGGGGGCCCAAGAGACCCAGTACTTC
CASSPNPGRGAQETQYF
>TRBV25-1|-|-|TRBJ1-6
TGTGCCAGCAGTGAGTTTACGGGGTCACCCCTCCACTTT
CASSEFTGSPLHF
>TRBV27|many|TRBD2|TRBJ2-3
TGTGCCAGCAGTGCCGGCGGGAGTCTCCCAGATACGCAGTATTTT
CASSAGGSLPDTQYF
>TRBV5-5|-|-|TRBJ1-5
TGTGCCAGCAGCCCTGTCCCGGGACGGAGCAATCAGCCCCAGCATTTT
CASSPVPGRSNQPQHF
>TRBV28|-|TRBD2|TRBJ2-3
TGTGCCAGCAGTACCCCTCAGCGGGAGGGCGCAGATACGCAGTATTTT
CASSTPQREGADTQYF
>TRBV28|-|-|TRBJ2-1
TGTGCCAGCAGTTTATGGGCAAGAACCCATGAGCAGTTCTTC
CASSLWARTHEQFF
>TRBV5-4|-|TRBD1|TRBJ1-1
TGTGCCAGCAGCTCCTCCTGGACAGGGGTCTCCACTGAAGCTTTCTTT
CASSSSWTGVSTEAFF
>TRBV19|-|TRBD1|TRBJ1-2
TGTGCCAGTAGTAGCCCCGGGACAGGGGCCATGCGTGGCTACACCTTC
CASSSPGTGAMRGYTF
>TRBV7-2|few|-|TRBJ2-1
TGTGCCAGCAGCTTAGGACAGTCCACTACCTACAATGAGCAGTTCTTC
CASSLGQSTTYNEQFF
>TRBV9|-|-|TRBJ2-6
TGTGCCAGCAGCGTACTCTCCAGCTCTGGGGCCAACGTCCTGACTTTC
CASSVLSSSGANVLTF
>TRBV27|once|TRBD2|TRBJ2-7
TGTGCCAGCAGTTTAGGCGGGAGGGCCCCCCACGAGCAGTACTTC
CASSLGGRAPHEQYF
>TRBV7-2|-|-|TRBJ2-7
TGTGCCAGCAGTCTGTTCTCTAGCGCCTCCTACGAGCAGTACTTC
CASSLFSSASYEQYF
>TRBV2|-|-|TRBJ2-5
TGTGCCAGCAGGACGGGGGGCGAGACCCAGTACTTC
CASRTGGETQYF
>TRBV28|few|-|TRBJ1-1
TGTGCCAGCAGCGAGCAGGGTTTCGGGAACACTGAAGCTTTCTTT
CASSEQGFGNTEAFF
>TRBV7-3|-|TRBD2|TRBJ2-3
TGTGCCAGCAGCTTAGAAGCGGGAGTTGAGTCAGATACGCAGTATTTT
CASSLEAGVESDTQYF
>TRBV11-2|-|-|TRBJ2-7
TGTGCCAGCAGCTTGGGGACACTCTCCTACGAGCAGTACTTC
CASSLGTLSYEQYF
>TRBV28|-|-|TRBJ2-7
TGTGCCAGCAGTCCCAGACTAGGGGGCGAGCAGTACTTC
CASSPRLGGEQYF
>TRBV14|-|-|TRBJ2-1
TGTGCCAGCAGCCCACCGGGACTCTACAATGAGCAGTTCTTC
CASSPPGLYNEQFF
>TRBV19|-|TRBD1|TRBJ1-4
TGTGCCAGTACAAGACGACAGGGGACTAATGAAAAACTGTTTTTT
CASTRRQGTNEKLFF
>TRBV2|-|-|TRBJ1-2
TGTGCCAGCGCCGAATCGGGCCCGCGTACCTTC
CASAESGPRTF
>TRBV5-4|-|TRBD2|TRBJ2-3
TGTGCCAGCAGCTTGGAGGGAGGGTCGGGAGGAGATACGCAGTATTTT
CASSLEGGSGGDTQYF
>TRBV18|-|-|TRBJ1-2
TGTGCCAGCTCACCGCTTGTTGCGGTCAACTATGGCTACACCTTC
CASSPLVAVNYGYTF
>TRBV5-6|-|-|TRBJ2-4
TGTGCCAGCAGCTTGCGCCAGGTTAACATTCAGTACTTC
CASSLRQVNIQYF
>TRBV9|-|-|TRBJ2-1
TGTGCCAGCAGCGTAGAAAGTCAACTGGGGAAGAATGAGCAGTTCTTC
CASSVESQLGKNEQFF
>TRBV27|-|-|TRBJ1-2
TGTGCCAGCAGGACCATTTCAACCGGGGACTATGGCTACACCTTC
CASRTISTGDYGYTF
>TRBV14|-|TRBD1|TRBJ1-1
TGTGCCAGCAGCCAAGATAGGGGGCAGGGGAACACTGAAGCTTTCTTT
CASSQDRGQGNTEAFF
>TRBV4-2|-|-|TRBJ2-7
TGTGCCAGCAGCCAGGATCTCCAGGGCCCCTACGAGCAGTACTTC
CASSQDLQGPYEQYF
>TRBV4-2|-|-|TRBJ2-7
TGTGCCAGCAGCCAAGCCCGGGGCCTAGGCTACGAGCAGTACTTC
CASSQARGLGYEQYF
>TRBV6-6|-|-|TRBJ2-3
TGTGCCAGCAGGATCCGACAGATGGGCACAGATACGCAGTATTTT
CASRIRQMGTDTQYF
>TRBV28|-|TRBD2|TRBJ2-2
TGTGCCAGGCGCCCAGAATGGCGGGAGTCGGCCGGGGAGCTGTTTTTT
CARRPEWRESAGELFF
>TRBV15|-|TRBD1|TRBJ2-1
TGTGCCACCAGCAGCGACAGGGGGCGGGATGAGCAGTTCTTC
CATSSDRGRDEQFF
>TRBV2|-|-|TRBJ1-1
TGTGCCAGCAGTACCACAGTTTTGAACACTGAAGCTTTCTTT
CASSTTVLNTEAFF
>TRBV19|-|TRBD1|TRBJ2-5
TGTGCCAGTAGTCCAGGGGGCTCGTATGAGACCCAGTACTTC
CASSPGGSYETQYF
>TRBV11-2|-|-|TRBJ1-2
TGTGCCAGCAACCAAACTGGGGACGGATTCTATGGCTACACCTTC
CASNQTGDGFYGYTF
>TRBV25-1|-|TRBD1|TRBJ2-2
TGTGCCAGCAGTGAAGGAGGCAGGGGGAGTACCGGGGAGCTGTTTTTT
CASSEGGRGSTGELFF
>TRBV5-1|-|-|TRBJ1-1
TGCGCCAGCAGCAGAAAGGACGGGAACACTGAAGCTTTCTTT
CASSRKDGNTEAFF